The 5 T cell receptor beta chains below all came from one sample that was sequenced in a study of regulatory T cells in long-lasting Graves disease. The time point here: newly diagnosed GD, antithyroid drugs for less than 3 months. Generation of the TCR library employed RNA extracted from PBMCs. Both iRepertoire HTBI primers and Arm-PCR of CDR3 regions were used to build the TCR beta libraries. TCRdb re-called the multiplex PCR reads with MiXCR, one entry per CDR3 protein. The profile shows 350,000 to 550,000 distinct CDR3 sequences, about 15% of them singletons. This sample also appeared in a second study, on T cells in Graves' hyperthyroidism and ophthalmopathy.

This material consisted of peripheral blood mononuclear cells (PBMCs), taken at new diagnosis, from a patient treated with antithyroid drugs. Every receptor here comes from a woman under 30 with Graves disease.

The V gene is TRBV19, the J gene TRBJ2-3; 8 bases map to TRBD1. CDR1 and CDR2 (germline): LNHDA, SQIVND (reference sequence). V was clipped by 6 bases and J by 1 base; unmatched bases: 3. The CDR3 is made up of 14 amino acids. CDR3 in DNA: TGTGCCAGTAGGCAGACAGGGGGCACAGATACGCAGTATTTT. It translates to CASRQTGGTDTQYF.

This clonotype was observed a handful of times. The rearrangement joins TRBV6-1 to TRBJ1-4; 7 nucleotides align to TRBD1. CDR1 and CDR2 (germline): MNHNS, SASEGT. The V gene end was trimmed by 6 bases and the J gene end by 4 bases; junction bases not matched to a gene: 5. The CDR3 sequence is 14 residues long. The CDR3 protein is CASRKGQINEKLFF. DNA of the CDR3: TGTGCCAGCAGAAAGGGACAGATTAATGAAAAACTGTTTTTT.

This chain joins TRBV11-1 and TRBJ2-2; TRBD1 is a possible D gene (6 bases). V was cut by 1 base and J by 0 bases, with 12 bases left in between. Germline lookup yields CDR1 SGHAT and CDR2 FQDESV (reference sequence). The CDR3 loop spans 17 amino acids. CDR3 coding DNA: TGTGCCAGCAGCTTAGGCCTGGGGACAACGAACACCGGGGAGCTGTTTTTT. Translating it yields CASSLGLGTTNTGELFF.

This clonotype was seen a handful of times. V gene TRBV30 combines with J gene TRBJ2-2, with 8 nucleotides matching TRBD1. CDR3 length: 14 amino acids. Germline assignment: CDR1 GTSNPN and CDR2 SVGIG (reference sequence). The V segment lost 0 bases and the J segment 6 bases; nucleotides outside the gene matches: 3. This CDR3 is CAWSVLQGAGELFF. CDR3 bases: TGTGCCTGGAGTGTTCTACAGGGGGCCGGGGAGCTGTTTTTT.

V gene TRBV7-9 combines with J gene TRBJ1-1, with D possibly matching TRBD1 (5 bases). The CDR3 has 15 amino acids. Germline V gene data show CDR1 as SEHNR and CDR2 as FQNEAQ (reference sequence). The germline V and J ends were trimmed by 1 base and 1 base, with 10 bases remaining between them. CDR3 DNA: TGTGCCAGCAGCTTAGACGGGGGGTGGAACACTGAAGCTTTCTTT. Translation: CASSLDGGWNTEAFF.